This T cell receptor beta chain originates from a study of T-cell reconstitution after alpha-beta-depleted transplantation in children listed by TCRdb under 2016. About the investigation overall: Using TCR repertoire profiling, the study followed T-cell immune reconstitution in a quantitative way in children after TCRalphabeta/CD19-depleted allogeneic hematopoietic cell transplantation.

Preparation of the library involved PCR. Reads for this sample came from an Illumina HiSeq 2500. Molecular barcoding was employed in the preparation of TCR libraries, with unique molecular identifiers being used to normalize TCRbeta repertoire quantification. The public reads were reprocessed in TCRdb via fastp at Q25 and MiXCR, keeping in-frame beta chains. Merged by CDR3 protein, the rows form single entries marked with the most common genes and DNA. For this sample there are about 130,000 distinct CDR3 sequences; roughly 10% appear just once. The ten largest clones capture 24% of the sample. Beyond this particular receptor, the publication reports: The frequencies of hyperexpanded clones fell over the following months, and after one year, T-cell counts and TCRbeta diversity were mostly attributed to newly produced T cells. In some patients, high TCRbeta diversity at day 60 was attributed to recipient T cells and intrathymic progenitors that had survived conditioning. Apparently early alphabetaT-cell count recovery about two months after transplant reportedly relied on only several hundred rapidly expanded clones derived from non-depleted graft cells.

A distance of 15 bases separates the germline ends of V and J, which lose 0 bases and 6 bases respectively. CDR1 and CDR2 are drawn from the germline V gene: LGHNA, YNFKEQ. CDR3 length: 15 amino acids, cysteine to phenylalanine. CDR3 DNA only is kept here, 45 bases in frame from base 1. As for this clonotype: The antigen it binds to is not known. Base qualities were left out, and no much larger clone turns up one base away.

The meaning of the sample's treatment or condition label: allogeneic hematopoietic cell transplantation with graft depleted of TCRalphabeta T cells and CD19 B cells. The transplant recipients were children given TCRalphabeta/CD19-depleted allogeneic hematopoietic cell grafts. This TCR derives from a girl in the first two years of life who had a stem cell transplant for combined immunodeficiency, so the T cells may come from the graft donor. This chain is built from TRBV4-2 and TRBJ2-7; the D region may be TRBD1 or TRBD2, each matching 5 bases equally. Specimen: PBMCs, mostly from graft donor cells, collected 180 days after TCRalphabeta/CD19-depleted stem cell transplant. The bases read TGTGCCAGCAGCCAAGATTCAGGGACGCTCCTCGAGCAGTACTTC. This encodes CASSQDSGTLLEQYF.